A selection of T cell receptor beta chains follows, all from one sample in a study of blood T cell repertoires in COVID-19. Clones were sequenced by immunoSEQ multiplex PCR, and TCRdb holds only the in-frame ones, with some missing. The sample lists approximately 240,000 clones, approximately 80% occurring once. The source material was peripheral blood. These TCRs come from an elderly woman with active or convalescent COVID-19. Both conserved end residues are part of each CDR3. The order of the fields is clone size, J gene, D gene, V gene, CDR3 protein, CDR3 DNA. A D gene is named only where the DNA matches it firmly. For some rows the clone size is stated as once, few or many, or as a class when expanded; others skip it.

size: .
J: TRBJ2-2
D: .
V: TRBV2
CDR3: CASSVSAGELFF
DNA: TGTGCCAGCAGTGTTTCGGCCGGGGAGCTGTTTTTT

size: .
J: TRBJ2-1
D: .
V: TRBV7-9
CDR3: CASSALGGRLNEQFF
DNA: TGTGCCAGCAGCGCGCTGGGGGGGCGTCTCAATGAGCAGTTCTTC

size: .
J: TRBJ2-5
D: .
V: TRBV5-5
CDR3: CASSLVGLRDEETQYF
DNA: TGTGCCAGCAGCTTGGTGGGCTTGCGGGATGAAGAGACCCAGTACTTC

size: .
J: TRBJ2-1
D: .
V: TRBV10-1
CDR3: CASSESDSREQFF
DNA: TGCGCCAGCAGTGAGTCAGACAGCAGGGAGCAGTTCTTC

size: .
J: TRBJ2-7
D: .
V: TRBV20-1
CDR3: CSASRQGMSYEQYF
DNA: TGCAGTGCTAGTCGTCAGGGGATGTCCTACGAGCAGTACTTC

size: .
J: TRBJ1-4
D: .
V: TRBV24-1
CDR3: CATSRGTNEKLFF
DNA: TGTGCCACCAGTCGGGGAACTAATGAAAAACTGTTTTTT

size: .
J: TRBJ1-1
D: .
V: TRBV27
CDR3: CASGDRRRAFF
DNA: TGTGCCAGCGGTGACAGGAGACGGGCTTTCTTT

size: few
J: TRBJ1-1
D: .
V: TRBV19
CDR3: CASTRQGVRTEAFF
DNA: TGTGCCAGTACTCGGCAGGGCGTAAGGACTGAAGCTTTCTTT

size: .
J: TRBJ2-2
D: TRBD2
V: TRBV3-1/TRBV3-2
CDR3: CASSRLATNTGELFF
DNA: TGTGCCAGCAGTCGACTAGCGACTAACACCGGGGAGCTGTTTTTT

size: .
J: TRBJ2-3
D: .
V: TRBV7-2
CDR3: CASSSPWSSGSGHTQYF
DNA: TGTGCCAGCAGCTCCCCCTGGAGTAGCGGCTCGGGGCATACGCAGTATTTT

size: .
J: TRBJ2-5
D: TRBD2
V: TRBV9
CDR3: CASSADRGGETQYF
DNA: TGTGCCAGCAGCGCAGACCGGGGGGGAGAGACCCAGTACTTC

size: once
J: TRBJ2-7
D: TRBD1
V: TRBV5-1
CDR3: CASRVTGGDVYEQYF
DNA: TGCGCCAGCAGGGTTACAGGGGGCGATGTCTACGAGCAGTACTTC

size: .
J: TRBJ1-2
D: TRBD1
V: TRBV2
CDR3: CASRGTGVGYTF
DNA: TGTGCCAGCAGGGGGACAGGGGTCGGCTACACCTTC

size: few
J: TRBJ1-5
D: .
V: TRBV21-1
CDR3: CASSKLRGQLNQPQHF
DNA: TGTGCCAGCAGCAAACTAAGGGGTCAACTTAATCAGCCCCAGCATTTT

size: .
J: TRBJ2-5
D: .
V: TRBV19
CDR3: CASSDNQIIGTQYF
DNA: TGTGCCAGTAGCGACAACCAAATAATCGGGACCCAGTACTTC

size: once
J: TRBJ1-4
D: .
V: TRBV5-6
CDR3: CASSPTGPTNEKLFF
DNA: TGTGCCAGCAGCCCTACAGGACCAACTAATGAAAAACTGTTTTTT

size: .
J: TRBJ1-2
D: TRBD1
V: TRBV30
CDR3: CAWSINRGPYGYTF
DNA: TGTGCCTGGAGTATCAACAGGGGTCCCTATGGCTACACCTTC

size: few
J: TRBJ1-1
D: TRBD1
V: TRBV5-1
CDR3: CASSVGQGVTEAFF
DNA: TGCGCCAGCAGCGTAGGACAGGGAGTGACTGAAGCTTTCTTT

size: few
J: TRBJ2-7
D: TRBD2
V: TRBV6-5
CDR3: CASTTGGNPEQYF
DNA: TGTGCCAGCACTACGGGAGGGAACCCCGAGCAGTACTTC

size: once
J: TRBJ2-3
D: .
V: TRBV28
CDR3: CASSIPAGSDTQYF
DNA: TGTGCCAGCAGCATACCGGCGGGATCAGATACGCAGTATTTT

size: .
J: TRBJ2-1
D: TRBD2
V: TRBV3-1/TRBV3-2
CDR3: CASSHLDWPWAGLNNEQFF
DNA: TGTGCCAGCAGCCATCTCGATTGGCCCTGGGCGGGACTAAACAATGAGCAGTTCTTC

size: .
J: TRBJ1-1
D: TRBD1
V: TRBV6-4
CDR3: CASSRQGMNTEAFF
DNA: TGTGCCAGCAGTCGACAGGGGATGAACACTGAAGCTTTCTTT

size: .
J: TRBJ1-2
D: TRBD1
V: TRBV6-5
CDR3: CASSKDRHTNYGYTF
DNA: TGTGCCAGCAGCAAGGACAGGCATACGAACTATGGCTACACCTTC

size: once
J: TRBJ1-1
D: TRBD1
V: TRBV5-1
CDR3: CASSLGTGSGAEAFF
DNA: TGCGCCAGCAGCTTGGGGACAGGGAGTGGGGCTGAAGCTTTCTTT

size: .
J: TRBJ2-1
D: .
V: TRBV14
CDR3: CASSQDIGAISNEQFF
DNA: TGTGCCAGCAGCCAAGACATCGGAGCTATCTCAAATGAGCAGTTCTTC

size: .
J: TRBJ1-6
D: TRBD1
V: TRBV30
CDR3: CAGRQGNSPLHF
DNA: TGTGCCGGACGACAGGGGAATTCACCCCTCCACTTT

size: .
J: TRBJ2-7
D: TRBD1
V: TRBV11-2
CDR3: CASSPRTGGYEQYF
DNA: TGTGCCAGCAGCCCCCGGACAGGGGGCTACGAGCAGTACTTC

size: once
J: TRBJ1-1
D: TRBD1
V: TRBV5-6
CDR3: CASRVTGVEAFF
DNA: TGTGCCAGCAGGGTAACAGGGGTTGAAGCTTTCTTT

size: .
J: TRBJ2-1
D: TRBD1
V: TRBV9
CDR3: CASSVEQGAGEQFF
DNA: TGTGCCAGCAGCGTAGAACAGGGGGCGGGTGAGCAGTTCTTC

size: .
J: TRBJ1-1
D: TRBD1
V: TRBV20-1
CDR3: CSASNRGLTEAFF
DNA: TGCAGTGCTAGTAACAGGGGGCTGACTGAAGCTTTCTTT